A selection of T cell receptor beta chains follows, all from one sample in a study of high-grade serous ovarian cancer treatment subgroups. Using immunoSEQ multiplex PCR, the repertoire was profiled, and TCRdb retains in-frame clones only, with some absent. The sample has about 8,000 clones, 62% seen once; the top ten hold around 6.2%. The sequenced sample consisted of tumor tissue. These receptor sequences come from a human donor with high-grade serous ovarian cancer. CDR3s include the opening cysteine and the closing phenylalanine or tryptophan. D genes are given only for firm matches. A row's size may be missing; if present it is once, few, many or a size class.

CDR3 DNA,CDR3 protein,V gene,J gene,clone size,D gene
TGTGCCAGCAGCCCACAGGGAGTCGGGGCCAACGTCCTGACTTTC,CASSPQGVGANVLTF,TRBV7-7,TRBJ2-6,-,-
TGTGCCAGTAGTATGGGCAGGGGAGTCGGAAGCTATGGCTACACCTTC,CASSMGRGVGSYGYTF,TRBV19,TRBJ1-2,-,-
TGTGCCAGCAGCCTTCTCCCAGCGGGAGGGCCCGACGAGCAGTACTTC,CASSLLPAGGPDEQYF,TRBV11-2,TRBJ2-7,-,TRBD2
TGTGCCAGCAGCTTATTGGGGGAGGGAGGGTATACTGAAGCTTTCTTT,CASSLLGEGGYTEAFF,TRBV5-6,TRBJ1-1,few,-
TGTGCCAGCAGCTTCCAAGGGGGCGGAAATGAAAAACTGTTTTTT,CASSFQGGGNEKLFF,TRBV7-2,TRBJ1-4,-,TRBD1
TGTGCCAGTAGTATAGGCTGGGCAGGAAAGAAGACCGGGGAGCTGTTTTTT,CASSIGWAGKKTGELFF,TRBV19,TRBJ2-2,-,-
TGTGCCAGCAGTTACTCGACGGGGTGGGAGCAGTACTTC,CASSYSTGWEQYF,TRBV6-5,TRBJ2-7,-,-
TGCAGCGTGGGAGGTACCTACGAGCAGTACTTC,CSVGGTYEQYF,TRBV29-1,TRBJ2-7,-,-
TGCGCCAGCAGCTTGGCCCCAGGGACCGGGGCCGGGGAGCTGTTTTTT,CASSLAPGTGAGELFF,TRBV5-1,TRBJ2-2,few,-
TGCAGCGTTGGGGGACGGCTCTACAATGAGCAGTTCTTC,CSVGGRLYNEQFF,TRBV29-1,TRBJ2-1,-,-
TGTGCCAGCAGTTCGGGACAGGGGAGCTATGGCTACACCTTC,CASSSGQGSYGYTF,TRBV28,TRBJ1-2,-,TRBD1
TGTGCCAGCAGTCCTCGGACCCTCTCATACGAGCAGTACTTC,CASSPRTLSYEQYF,TRBV28,TRBJ2-7,-,-
TGCGCCAGCAGCTTGGGGAACTATGGCTACACCTTC,CASSLGNYGYTF,TRBV5-1,TRBJ1-2,-,-
TGTGCCAGCAGTTTCGGACAGTGGTCTAACTATGGCTACACCTTC,CASSFGQWSNYGYTF,TRBV28,TRBJ1-2,few,-
TGCGCCAGCAGCCAAGGGGGCGGGGGGAACACCGGGGAGCTGTTTTTT,CASSQGGGGNTGELFF,TRBV4-3,TRBJ2-2,once,TRBD2
TGTGCCAGTAGTATAATCCCCCCGACAGGACGTCGGGGCTACACCTTC,CASSIIPPTGRRGYTF,TRBV19,TRBJ1-2,-,-
TGTGCCAGCAGTGAAGCGGGCAGACTTAATGAAAAACTGTTTTTT,CASSEAGRLNEKLFF,TRBV6-1,TRBJ1-4,-,-
TGTGCCAGCAGCCCACTGGACGGTCTCCGAGGCTACACCTTC,CASSPLDGLRGYTF,TRBV14,TRBJ1-2,medium-sized,-
TGTGCCAGCAGCGCCGGACTAGCGGCAATCGGAGATACGCAGTATTTT,CASSAGLAAIGDTQYF,TRBV5-4,TRBJ2-3,-,TRBD2
TGTGCCAGCAGCCGGGGACGGCCGAACACTGAAGCTTTCTTT,CASSRGRPNTEAFF,TRBV13,TRBJ1-1,-,-
TGTGCCAGCAGCTCCTCGCAAAGCGGAGGGGCCACAGATACGCAGTATTTT,CASSSSQSGGATDTQYF,TRBV4-2,TRBJ2-3,-,-
TGCGCCAGCAGCCCGTCCCGGACAGGGGCGATGTATAGCAATCAGCCCCAGCATTTT,CASSPSRTGAMYSNQPQHF,TRBV5-1,TRBJ1-5,-,TRBD1
TGTGCCAGCAGTTTAAACGGGGCCAACGTCCTGACTTTC,CASSLNGANVLTF,TRBV27,TRBJ2-6,-,-
TGTGCCAGCAGTTACGGAGCGGCGGGAGATGGCTACACCTTC,CASSYGAAGDGYTF,TRBV6-5,TRBJ1-2,once,-
TGTGCCAGCAGCTTATCTGGTTACAATGAGCAGTTCTTC,CASSLSGYNEQFF,TRBV7-9,TRBJ2-1,-,-
TGTGCCAGTATCCAAAGCGGGGGCGGCACCAATGAGCAGTTCTTC,CASIQSGGGTNEQFF,TRBV19,TRBJ2-1,few,TRBD2
TGTGCCAGCAGCTTAAGAGGGCATGGGGCTGAAGCTTTCTTT,CASSLRGHGAEAFF,TRBV7-2,TRBJ1-1,few,-
TGCGCCAGCAGCCAGAGCGATATAAACTCCTACAATGAGCAGTTCTTC,CASSQSDINSYNEQFF,TRBV4-1,TRBJ2-1,-,-
TGCGCCAGCAGCTCGCAGACAGGGGGCTTTACTGAAGCTTTCTTT,CASSSQTGGFTEAFF,TRBV5-1,TRBJ1-1,-,TRBD1
TGTGCCAGCAGCCTCACGGGGGGTACAGACTACGAGCAGTACTTC,CASSLTGGTDYEQYF,TRBV7-8,TRBJ2-7,once,TRBD2
TGTGCCAGCAGCACCCGACTAGCGGGAGTCGATGAGCAGTTCTTC,CASSTRLAGVDEQFF,TRBV7-2,TRBJ2-1,once,TRBD2
TGTGCCAGCAGCTTGGGTGAATCCTCTGGGTTTCAGCCCCAGCATTTT,CASSLGESSGFQPQHF,TRBV4-2,TRBJ1-5,once,-
TGTGCCAGCAGTGACCCTGGGGCTATAGCCAAAAACATTCAGTACTTC,CASSDPGAIAKNIQYF,TRBV6-4,TRBJ2-4,few,-
TGTGCCAGTAGTATAGGGCACCTATATGGCTACACCTTC,CASSIGHLYGYTF,TRBV19,TRBJ1-2,few,-
TGTGCCAGCAGACCTATAGCGTCATTCAACGATACGCAGTATTTT,CASRPIASFNDTQYF,TRBV27,TRBJ2-3,few,-
TGTGCCAGCAGCGTCAATCCAATTGATCAGGGCACTGAAGCTTTCTTT,CASSVNPIDQGTEAFF,TRBV9,TRBJ1-1,few,-
TGTGCCAGCAGTGAGGGGACAGGGGGGTACGAGCAGTACTTC,CASSEGTGGYEQYF,TRBV6-1,TRBJ2-7,once,TRBD1
TGTGCCAGCAGTGATAGGCACGAGCAGTACTTC,CASSDRHEQYF,TRBV6-1,TRBJ2-7,once,-
TGTGCCAGCACCTCCTCCGGACATGTAGGAGATACGCAGTATTTT,CASTSSGHVGDTQYF,TRBV28,TRBJ2-3,-,-
TGTGCCAGCAGCCCGGCCGGCAGCACAGATACGCAGTATTTT,CASSPAGSTDTQYF,TRBV5-4,TRBJ2-3,-,-
TGTGCCAGCAGCTTAGGAGGACATGGCTACACCTTC,CASSLGGHGYTF,TRBV7-6,TRBJ1-2,-,-
TGTGCCAGCAGCCTTGGGGGCTATGGCTACACCTTC,CASSLGGYGYTF,TRBV7-6,TRBJ1-2,medium-sized,-
TGTGCCAGCAGCTCGGGGGCAGGGGGCTTCTATGGCTACACCTTC,CASSSGAGGFYGYTF,TRBV5-6,TRBJ1-2,-,TRBD1
TGCGCCAGCAGCCAAGATGTGGCCAGTGAAGCTTTCTTT,CASSQDVASEAFF,TRBV4-3,TRBJ1-1,once,-
TGTGCCAGCGCCACGAGTGACAGGGAGTACGAGCAGTACTTC,CASATSDREYEQYF,TRBV18,TRBJ2-7,-,TRBD1
TGTGCCAGCAGATTTACGAGAGGCGGGTCCTACGAGCAGTACTTC,CASRFTRGGSYEQYF,TRBV5-5,TRBJ2-7,-,-
TGTGCCAGCAGGGGGACAGGGGGTCCCTACGAGCAGTACTTC,CASRGTGGPYEQYF,TRBV6-4,TRBJ2-7,-,TRBD1
TGCGCCAGCAGTAATATGTGGGGCTACACAGATACGCAGTATTTT,CASSNMWGYTDTQYF,TRBV5-1,TRBJ2-3,-,-
TGTGCCAGCAACCTAGGGTCTAGGGGTGAGCAGTACTTC,CASNLGSRGEQYF,TRBV6-6,TRBJ2-7,-,-
TGTGCCAGCAGTTTCGGGCAGGGTCGGGAAAAACTGTTTTTT,CASSFGQGREKLFF,TRBV28,TRBJ1-4,medium-sized,-
TGTGCCAGTAAACCGCTGGGGACCCAGCCCCAGCATTTT,CASKPLGTQPQHF,TRBV19,TRBJ1-5,-,-
TGTGCCAGCAGCCCCGCCCGGTCATACAATGAGCAGTTCTTC,CASSPARSYNEQFF,TRBV9,TRBJ2-1,few,-
TGTGCCAGCAGCTCCCCCCGGGGCGGGGGAGGCTACACCTTC,CASSSPRGGGGYTF,TRBV7-2,TRBJ1-2,-,-